Shown below are 5 T cell receptor beta chains from a single sample sequenced in a study of metastatic and nonmetastatic thyroid tumors. TCRdb re-analyzed the PCR reads using MiXCR. The sample carries about 6,100 clones, roughly 33% recorded once. Thyroid surgery was preceded by no treatment in any patient. Source material: adjacent normal tissue. These receptors were taken from a male donor with papillary thyroid cancer or a benign thyroid nodule (not recorded which). Some clones in this sample may be carry-over from other donors' samples.

Within the sample, this clone is large (0.1 to 1%). CDR3 sequence reads: CASSSKYNGANVLTF. Written as DNA, the CDR3 is TGTGCCAGCAGTTCGAAGTATAATGGGGCCAACGTCCTGACTTTC. The chain links TRBV28 to TRBJ2-6; D remains ambiguous. Germline loops: CDR1 MDHEN, CDR2 SYDVKM. The V end lost 4 bases, the J end lost 3 bases, and 10 bases lay between the germline ends. This CDR3 has 15 residues.

The chain is built from TRBV6-2 or TRBV6-3 and TRBJ2-2; D possibly corresponds to TRBD1 (5 bases). The CDR3 runs 15 residues. V lost 2 bases, J lost 7 bases, and 14 bases lay in between. Germline V gene data show CDR1 as MNHEY and CDR2 as SVGEGT. In DNA, the CDR3 is TGTGCCAGCAGTTACCAGGTCAGGGAAGGCGGGGAGCTGTTTTTT. This codes for CASSYQVREGGELFF.

The chain employs TRBV6-1 and TRBJ1-1; D is unresolved. Deletions cut 6 bases from V and 2 bases from J, with 10 bases between. This CDR3 is built from 13 residues. In germline, CDR1 is MNHNS, CDR2 SASEGT. DNA of the CDR3: TGTGCCAGCAGCCCGACAAGAAACACTGAAGCTTTCTTT. As protein: CASSPTRNTEAFF.

The rearrangement links TRBV20-1 to TRBJ1-2; the match to TRBD1 covers 7 bases. Germline-derived CDR1 and CDR2 are DFQATT and SNEGSKA (reference sequence). The CDR3 spans 15 residues. V was pared by 1 base and J by 5 bases, with 10 bases of the junction left unmatched. The CDR3 loop reads CSARGRQGRGYGYTF. As DNA, the CDR3 is TGCAGTGCTAGAGGCCGACAGGGACGGGGGTATGGCTACACCTTC.

Concerning this clone itself: This may be a read error, as it is one base from a much larger clone. The chain has TRBV20-1 and TRBJ1-3; D is unclear. The germline V gene has CDR1 DFQATT and CDR2 SNEGSKA (reference sequence). The CDR3 runs to 14 residues. Written as DNA, the CDR3 is TGCAGTGCTAGAGATGAGCGGCCTGGATACACCATATATTTT. It specifies CSARDERPGYTIYF.